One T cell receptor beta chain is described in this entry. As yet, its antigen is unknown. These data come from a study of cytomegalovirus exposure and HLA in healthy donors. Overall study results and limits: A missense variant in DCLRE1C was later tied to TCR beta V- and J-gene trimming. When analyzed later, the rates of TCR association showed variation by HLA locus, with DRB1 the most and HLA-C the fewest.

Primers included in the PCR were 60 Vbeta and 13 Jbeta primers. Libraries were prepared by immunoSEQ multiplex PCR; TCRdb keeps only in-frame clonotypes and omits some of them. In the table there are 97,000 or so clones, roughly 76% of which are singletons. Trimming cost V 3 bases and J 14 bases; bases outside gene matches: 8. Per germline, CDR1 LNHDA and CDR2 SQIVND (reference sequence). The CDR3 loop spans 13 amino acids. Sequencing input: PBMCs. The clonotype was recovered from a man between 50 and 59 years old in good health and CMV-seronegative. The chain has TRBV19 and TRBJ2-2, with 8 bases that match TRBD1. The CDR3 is CASSMVGQGDLFF. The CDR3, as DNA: TGTGCCAGTAGTATGGTCGGACAGGGAGACCTGTTTTTT. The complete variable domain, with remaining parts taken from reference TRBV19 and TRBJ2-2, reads DGGITQSPKYLFRKEGQNVTLSCEQNLNHDAMYWYRQDPGQGLRLIYYSQIVNDFQKGDIAEGYSVSREKKESFPLTVTSAQKNPTAFYLCASSMVGQGDLFFGEGSRLTVL.